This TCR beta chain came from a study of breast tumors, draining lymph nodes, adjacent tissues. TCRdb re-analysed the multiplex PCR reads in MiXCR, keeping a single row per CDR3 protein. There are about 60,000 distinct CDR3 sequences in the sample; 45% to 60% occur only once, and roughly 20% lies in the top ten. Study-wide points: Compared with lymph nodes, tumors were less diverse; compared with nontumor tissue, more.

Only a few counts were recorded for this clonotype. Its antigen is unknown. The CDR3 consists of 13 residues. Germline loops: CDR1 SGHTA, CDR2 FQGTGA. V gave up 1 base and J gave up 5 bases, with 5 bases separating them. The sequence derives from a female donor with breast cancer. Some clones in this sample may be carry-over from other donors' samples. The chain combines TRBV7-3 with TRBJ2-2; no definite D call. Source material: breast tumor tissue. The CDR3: CASSLRPTGELFF. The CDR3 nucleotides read TGTGCCAGCAGCTTAAGGCCGACCGGGGAGCTGTTTTTT.